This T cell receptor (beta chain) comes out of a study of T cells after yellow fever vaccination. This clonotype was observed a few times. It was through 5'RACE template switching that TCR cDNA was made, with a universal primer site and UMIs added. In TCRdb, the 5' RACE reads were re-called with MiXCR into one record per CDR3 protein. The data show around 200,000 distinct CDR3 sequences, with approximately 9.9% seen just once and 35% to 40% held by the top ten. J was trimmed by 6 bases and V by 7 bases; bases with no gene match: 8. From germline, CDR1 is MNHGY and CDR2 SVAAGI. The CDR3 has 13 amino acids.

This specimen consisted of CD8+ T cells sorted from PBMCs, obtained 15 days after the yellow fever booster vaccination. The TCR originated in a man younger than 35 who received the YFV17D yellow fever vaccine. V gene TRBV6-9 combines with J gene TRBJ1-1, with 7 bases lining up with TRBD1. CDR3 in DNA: TGTGCCAGCACTACGACAGGGAGGTCTGAAGCTTTCTTT. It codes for CASTTTGRSEAFF.